These 26 T cell receptor beta chains were sequenced from one sample in a study of T-cell memory formation after mild COVID-19. TCRdb fed the 5' RACE reads into MiXCR, producing one record per CDR3 protein. In the table there are over 450,000 distinct CDR3 sequences, roughly 20% of which are singletons. The sample was PBMCs or a T cell subset sorted from them (not recorded which). Receptors originate from an adult woman who had mild COVID-19 (a few samples of this study predate the infection). Cell type and time point are not known.

This clonotype was found many times. CDR3 in amino acids: CASSLQGTGELFF. The CDR3 DNA reads as TGCGCCAGCAGCTTGCAGGGAACCGGGGAGCTGTTTTTT. V gene TRBV5-1 combines with J gene TRBJ2-2; D may be TRBD1 (5 bases). CDR3 size: 13 residues. V was cut by 1 base and J by 5 bases, with 6 bases left in between. In germline, CDR1 is SGHRS, CDR2 YFSETQ.

J is TRBJ1-6 and V is TRBV5-1; possibly TRBD1 for D (5 bases). Germline CDR1 reads SGHRS; CDR2 reads YFSETQ. This CDR3 spans 17 amino acids. V was cut by 2 bases and J by 7 bases, with 19 bases left in between. Here the CDR3 DNA reads TGCGCCAGCAGCTTAGGTGGGGCGGAGGGACTCAATTCACCCCTCCACTTT. Translation: CASSLGGAEGLNSPLHF.

This clonotype was recorded a few times. The rearrangement joins TRBV6-5 to TRBJ2-6; 8 nucleotides agree with TRBD1. Trimming cost V 4 bases and J 0 bases; bases outside gene matches: 8. The CDR3 is 18 amino acids. Germline V gene lookup returns CDR1 MNHEY and CDR2 SVGAGI. The CDR3 nucleotides read TGTGCCAGCAGTTCGGCAGGGGGCCCTAGCTCTGGGGCCAACGTCCTGACTTTC. This gives the protein CASSSAGGPSSGANVLTF.

This clonotype occurred many times. This chain connects TRBV20-1 to TRBJ2-7, with 7 nucleotides matching TRBD2. Germline lookup yields CDR1 DFQATT and CDR2 SNEGSKA (reference sequence). Losses at the gene ends were 3 bases for V and 3 bases for J; bases not matched to a gene: 8. The CDR3 covers 14 residues. The CDR3 sequence is CSARGRDYHYEQYF. The CDR3 bases are TGCAGTGCTAGGGGCCGGGACTACCACTACGAGCAGTACTTC.

This clonotype has a count of ten or more. The V and J genes are TRBV5-1 and TRBJ2-1, with D unresolved. The CDR3 runs 15 residues. The V and J ends lost 0 bases and 2 bases respectively, with 9 bases between them. Germline CDR1 is SGHRS and CDR2 is YFSETQ. The CDR3 sequence: CASSLAGPPYNEQFF. For the CDR3, the DNA is TGCGCCAGCAGCTTGGCGGGCCCTCCCTACAATGAGCAGTTCTTC.

This chain joins TRBV24-1 and TRBJ2-3, with D tentatively TRBD1 (6 bases). The V and J ends lost 9 bases and 9 bases respectively, with 21 bases between them. The CDR3 covers 14 residues. Germline assignment: CDR1 KGHDR and CDR2 SFDVKD. The CDR3 is CATGGRSSPLTQYF. Written as DNA, the CDR3 is TGTGCCACCGGGGGCCGGAGCAGTCCACTAACGCAGTATTTT.

The rearrangement joins TRBV3-1 to TRBJ1-1; D is undetermined. The CDR3 extends over 13 amino acids. Between the trimmed V and J ends, which lost 4 bases and 8 bases, there was a span of 14 bases. Germline-derived CDR1 and CDR2 are LGHDT and YNNKEL (reference sequence). The CDR3 sequence: CASSRNTGSEAFF. For the CDR3, the DNA is TGTGCCAGCAGCCGAAACACGGGCAGCGAAGCTTTCTTT.

As DNA, the CDR3 is TGTGCCAGCAGCTTGGGCCAGGGAATTTCTGGAAACACCATATATTTT. Amino acid sequence: CASSLGQGISGNTIYF. V usage is TRBV7-8 and J usage is TRBJ1-3; D possibly corresponds to TRBD1 (5 bases). The CDR3 consists of 16 residues. The germline CDR1 and CDR2 sequences are SGHVS and FQNEAQ. Deletions cut 3 bases from V and 1 base from J, with 13 bases between.

The chain is built from TRBV4-1 and TRBJ2-7; a possible D gene is TRBD1 (5 bases). The germline CDR1 and CDR2 sequences are MGHRA and YSYEKL. CDR3 length: 15 amino acids. V was pared by 0 bases and J by 3 bases, with 12 bases between. The CDR3 spells CASSQDIRGLYEQYF. DNA for the CDR3: TGCGCCAGCAGCCAAGATATAAGGGGCCTCTACGAGCAGTACTTC.

The chain links TRBV7-8 to TRBJ2-1, with TRBD2 matching 9 bases. The CDR3 has 17 residues. V was clipped by 5 bases and J by 7 bases; unmatched bases: 15. Per germline, CDR1 SGHVS and CDR2 FQNEAQ. DNA of the CDR3: TGTGCCAGCAGCCTACTCGGTGATAGCGGGAGAAGGAATGAGCAGTTCTTC. It yields the protein CASSLLGDSGRRNEQFF. Full variable domain (outside the CDR3, taken from reference TRBV7-8 and TRBJ2-1): GAGVSQSPRYKVAKRGQDVALRCDPISGHVSLFWYQQALGQGPEFLTYFQNEAQLDKSGLPSDRFFAERPEGSVSTLKIQRTQQEDSAVYLCASSLLGDSGRRNEQFFGPGTRLTVL.

This clonotype has a count of ten or more. The chain employs TRBV24-1 and TRBJ2-6, with TRBD1 as a possible D gene (7 bases). This CDR3 region has 16 residues. V dropped 10 bases and J dropped 0 bases, with 15 bases sitting between them. Germline V gene lookup returns CDR1 KGHDR and CDR2 SFDVKD. The CDR3 DNA reads as TGTGCCACGGAGGGACAGTCGAGCTCTGGGGCCAACGTCCTGACTTTC. Its translation is CATEGQSSSGANVLTF.

The CDR3 region has the DNA TGTGCCAGCAGACGGGACAGGGGGACTAGCACAGATACGCAGTATTTT. Protein product: CASRRDRGTSTDTQYF. This rearrangement joins TRBV7-2 to TRBJ2-3, with 11 bases fitting TRBD1. The V and J ends lost 6 bases and 0 bases, in that order; junction bases with no gene match: 5. The CDR3 covers 16 residues. Germline V gives CDR1 SGHTA, CDR2 FQGNSA.

This clonotype was observed once. The chain links TRBV12-5 to TRBJ2-7; 8 bases match TRBD1. V lost 5 bases and J lost 4; bases outside the gene matches: 4. The length of the CDR3 is 13 residues. Germline-derived CDR1 and CDR2 are LGHNT and FRNRAP. DNA of the CDR3: TGTGCTAGTGGTCGACAGGGGCTTTACGAGCAGTACTTC. Translation: CASGRQGLYEQYF. Based on the CDR3 plus reference TRBV12-5 and TRBJ2-7, the full variable domain is DARVTQTPRHKVTEMGQEVTMRCQPILGHNTVFWYRQTMMQGLELLAYFRNRAPLDDSGMPKDRFSAEMPDATLATLKIQPSEPRDSAVYFCASGRQGLYEQYFGPGTRLTVT.

This rearrangement joins TRBV19 to TRBJ1-2, with D perhaps TRBD1 (5 bases). CDR1 is LNHDA and CDR2 is SQIVND in the germline V gene (reference sequence). Trimming cost V 4 bases and J 5 bases, with 11 bases left between them. The CDR3 covers 13 residues. The CDR3 sequence: CASSRDGLYGYTF. The CDR3 DNA reads as TGTGCCAGTAGTAGGGACGGGCTATATGGCTACACCTTC.

This clonotype was detected ten times or more. The CDR3 protein is CASSLGRADTQYF. DNA for the CDR3: TGTGCCAGCAGCTTGGGGCGGGCGGATACGCAGTATTTT. This chain connects TRBV7-6 to TRBJ2-3; D might be TRBD1 or TRBD2, each matching 5 bases. Trimming cost V 3 bases and J 6 bases, with 10 bases left between them. This CDR3 has 13 amino acids. Germline CDR1 SGHVS, CDR2 FNYEAQ.

V and J are TRBV27 and TRBJ1-1; maybe TRBD1 (5 bases). The germline V gene encodes CDR1 MNHEY and CDR2 SMNVEV (reference sequence). V lost 3 bases and J lost 0, with 11 bases in between. The CDR3 is 15 residues long. CDR3 in amino acids: CASSFGKGLNTEAFF. In nucleotides, the CDR3 is TGTGCCAGCAGTTTTGGAAAGGGGCTGAACACTGAAGCTTTCTTT.

The chain recombines TRBV20-1 with TRBJ2-3; possibly TRBD1 for D (5 bases). V was clipped by 0 bases and J by 3 bases, with 13 bases between them. This CDR3 contains 15 residues. In germline, CDR1 is DFQATT, CDR2 SNEGSKA (reference sequence). This chain's CDR3 is CSARDSRVGTDTQYF. The DNA of the CDR3 is TGCAGTGCTAGAGATAGCAGGGTGGGAACAGATACGCAGTATTTT.

This clonotype was counted only a few times. The rearrangement uses TRBV11-2 and TRBJ1-6; 9 nucleotides agree with TRBD1. The V gene's germline CDR1 is SGHAT and CDR2 FQNNGV. This CDR3 is 15 amino acids long. V shed 5 bases and J 6 bases; nucleotides not matched to a gene: 5. CDR3 coding DNA: TGTGCCAGCAGCACCCGACAGGGGGTTAATTCACCCCTCCACTTT. Protein: CASSTRQGVNSPLHF.

V and J are TRBV24-1 and TRBJ2-5; tentatively, D is TRBD2 (6 bases). Germline lookup yields CDR1 KGHDR and CDR2 SFDVKD. This CDR3 contains 19 residues. V was cut by 5 bases and J by 3 bases, with 27 bases left in between. The CDR3 DNA is TGTGCCACCAGTGCCCCTAGGAAGGGACCGGGACTCATAGAAGAGACCCAGTACTTC. It yields the protein CATSAPRKGPGLIEETQYF.

V is TRBV29-1 and J is TRBJ2-5; D ambiguous. This CDR3 is built from 12 residues. Germline lookup yields CDR1 SQVTM and CDR2 ANQGSEA. V was pared by 7 bases and J by 1 base, with 10 bases between. The CDR3 region is CSGGGTQETQYF. The CDR3 DNA is TGCAGCGGTGGTGGAACCCAAGAGACCCAGTACTTC.

This clonotype turned up a few times. The chain links TRBV7-3 to TRBJ2-1, with TRBD2 identical over 10 bases. V dropped 3 bases and J dropped 7; count of bases not matched to a gene: 3. The germline CDR1 and CDR2 sequences are SGHTA and FQGTGA. This CDR3 region has 14 residues. This chain's CDR3 is CASSFSGGSNEQFF. For the CDR3, the DNA is TGTGCCAGCAGCTTTAGCGGGGGGTCGAATGAGCAGTTCTTC.

This clonotype was counted between two and nine times. The CDR3 is CASSLASGADNYGYTF. Written as DNA, the CDR3 is TGCGCCAGCAGCTTGGCCAGTGGGGCAGACAACTATGGCTACACCTTC. The chain employs TRBV5-1 and TRBJ1-2; D is perhaps TRBD1 (5 bases). Germline V gene sequence: CDR1 SGHRS, CDR2 YFSETQ. Trimming cost V 0 bases and J 2 bases, with 14 bases left between them. The CDR3 loop spans 16 amino acids.

The rearrangement joins TRBV7-9 to TRBJ2-7; possible D gene TRBD2, 6 bases. The CDR3 is 13 amino acids. The V gene lost 6 bases and the J gene lost 2 bases, with 11 bases spanning the gap. Germline V gene data show CDR1 as SEHNR and CDR2 as FQNEAQ (reference sequence). CDR3 amino acids: CASSEPGAYEQYF. CDR3 sequence (DNA): TGTGCCAGCAGTGAGCCGGGGGCCTACGAGCAGTACTTC.

In its sample, this clonotype was seen a few times. The chain couples TRBV12-3 or TRBV12-4 to TRBJ2-1, with 12 bases aligning to TRBD2. The CDR3 is made up of 17 amino acids. The junction had 9 bases not matched to a gene; V was cut back by 6 bases and J by 3 bases. The CDR3: CASRDPSGRADYNEQFF. The CDR3, as DNA: TGTGCCAGCAGAGATCCTAGCGGGAGGGCCGACTACAATGAGCAGTTCTTC.

This clonotype appeared a few times. The chain carries TRBV5-1 and TRBJ2-5, with TRBD2 matching over 11 bases. Trimming removed 0 bases from V and 3 bases from J; junction bases left unmatched: 1. Germline CDR1 and CDR2: SGHRS and YFSETQ. The CDR3 has 15 amino acids. CDR3 nucleotide sequence: TGCGCCAGCAGCTTGGTACTAGCGGGGGAAGAGACCCAGTACTTC. This gives the protein CASSLVLAGEETQYF.

V and J are TRBV2 and TRBJ2-3, with D hard to call. Germline V CDR1 and CDR2: SNHLY, FYNNEI. CDR3 length equals 13 residues. Between the trimmed V and J ends, which lost 1 base and 6 bases, there was a span of 8 bases. The CDR3 here is CASSEVARDTQYF. The CDR3 nucleotides are TGTGCCAGCAGTGAAGTGGCCAGGGATACGCAGTATTTT.